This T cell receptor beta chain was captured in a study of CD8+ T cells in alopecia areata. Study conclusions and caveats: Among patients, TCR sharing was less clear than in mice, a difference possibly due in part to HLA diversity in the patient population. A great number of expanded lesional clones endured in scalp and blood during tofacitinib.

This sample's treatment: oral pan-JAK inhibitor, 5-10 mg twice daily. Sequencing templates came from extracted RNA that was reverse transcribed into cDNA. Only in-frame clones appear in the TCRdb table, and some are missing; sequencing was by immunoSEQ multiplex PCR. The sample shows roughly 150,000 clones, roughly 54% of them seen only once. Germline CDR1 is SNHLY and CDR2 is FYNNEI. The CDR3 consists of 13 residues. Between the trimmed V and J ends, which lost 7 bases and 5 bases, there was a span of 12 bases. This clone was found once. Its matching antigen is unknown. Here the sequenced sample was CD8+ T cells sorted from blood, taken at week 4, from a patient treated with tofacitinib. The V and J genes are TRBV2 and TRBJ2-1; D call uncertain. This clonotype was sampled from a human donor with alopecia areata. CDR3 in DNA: TGTGCCAGCATGTCCTGGCAGGACAATGAGCAGTTCTTC. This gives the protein CASMSWQDNEQFF.